The present entry profiles one T cell receptor beta chain with its context. The antigen is unknown. Expressed TCRB transcripts were sequenced because the isolated RNA had all been reverse transcribed beforehand. Profiling relied on immunoSEQ multiplex PCR, and the TCRdb table lists in-frame clones only, not all of them. The repertoire holds more than 250,000 clones, with just over 20% as singletons. The entry originates in a study of beta chain features in type 1 diabetes. Regarding the study as a whole: The similarity of naive, central memory and Treg TCRB repertoires appeared greater among patients than among healthy donors. The influence of HLA type on TCRB rearrangement stayed undetermined. Shorter TCRB CDR3s, moderately but significantly so, marked every one of the four CD4+ subsets in Type 1 diabetes patients. A cDNA-based sequencing approach could over-represent cells with high TCR expression. The VDJ junctions of type 1 diabetes patients carried fewer insertions and more deletions.

Sequenced: naive CD4+ T cells from blood. The TCR originated in a woman aged 40 to 50 with type 1 diabetes.

The CDR3 coding sequence is TGTGCCAGTAGTAAGGACAGCAACTCTGGGGCCAACGTCCTGACTTTC. This translates into CASSKDSNSGANVLTF. The rearrangement joins TRBV19 to TRBJ2-6, with D perhaps matching TRBD1 (6 bases). CDR3 length equals 16 residues. Per germline, CDR1 LNHDA and CDR2 SQIVND (reference sequence). V was pared by 4 bases and J by 0 bases, with 10 bases between.